This TCR beta chain was identified during a study of metastatic and nonmetastatic thyroid tumors. Findings and limits, study-wide: It was reportedly found that TCR beta diversity was significantly higher in malignant thyroid tumors than in benign nodules, a difference seen in both blood and tumor samples.

This clone has at least ten counts. The antigen remains undetermined. Original processing methods: Clinicopathological groups differed in CDR3, with these differences serving to build a distant-metastasis classifier for papillary thyroid cancer. TCRdb re-processed the PCR reads through MiXCR. TCRdb, rather than the study authors, made the V and J calls. The repertoire has 15,000 to 20,000 clones, roughly a quarter of them found once; the top ten carry 15% to 18%. Germline V gene lookup returns CDR1 WSHSY and CDR2 SAAADI. The ends lost 8 bases at V and 4 bases at J; junction bases unmatched: 4. The CDR3 extends over 12 amino acids. Treatment of any kind had been given to no patient before thyroid surgery.

The receptor was isolated from a female donor with papillary thyroid cancer or a benign thyroid nodule (not recorded which). Some clones in this sample may be carry-over from other donors' samples. The sample was tumor tissue. This rearrangement joins TRBV10-2 to TRBJ1-2, with 7 nucleotides matching TRBD1. CDR3 nucleotide sequence: TGCGCCAGCCTCCGGGACAGCTATGGCTACACCTTC. Protein: CASLRDSYGYTF.